Each of the 19 T cell receptor beta chains below was sequenced from the same sample in a study of cytomegalovirus exposure and HLA in healthy donors (TCRdb year 2017). The library was prepared using the immunoSEQ multiplex PCR assay. A mixture of 60 forward primers for TCR Vbeta segments and 13 reverse primers for TCR Jbeta segments was used in the multiplex PCR. TCRdb carries this immuneACCESS record with in-frame sequences only. Its versions omit some clonotypes, under half of them owing to an unresolved V gene in the studies checked, with the rest unexplained. The sample yields around 150,000 clones; roughly 80% were counted once. The ten biggest clones cover 1.5% of the sample. Material: PBMCs. The receptors stem from a girl between 10 and 17 years old in good health and CMV-seropositive.

The rearrangement joins TRBV5-1 to TRBJ1-2; 9 positions agree with TRBD1. The CDR3 extends over 17 amino acids. V lost 0 bases to trimming and J lost 4 bases; unmatched junction nucleotides: 10. The germline gives CDR1 SGHRS, CDR2 YFSETQ. Here the CDR3 reads CASSLEATGGFGYGYTF. The CDR3 nucleotides read TGCGCCAGCAGCTTGGAGGCAACAGGGGGCTTCGGCTATGGCTACACCTTC.

This clone was seen more than once but under ten times. The chain combines TRBV25-1 with TRBJ2-5; D not certain. The CDR3 covers 12 residues. Germline values: CDR1 MGHDK, CDR2 SYGVNS. Trimming took off 7 bases at V and 2 bases at J, with 8 bases between the two ends. In DNA form, the CDR3 reads TGTGCCAGCAATTTAAATCAAGAGACCCAGTACTTC. Its translation is CASNLNQETQYF.

V gene TRBV5-1 combines with J gene TRBJ1-2; weak D call: TRBD1 (5 bases). Trimming took 0 bases from V and 5 from J, leaving 17 bases between them. Germline values: CDR1 SGHRS, CDR2 YFSETQ. The CDR3 sequence is 16 residues long. The CDR3 loop reads CASSLDPFGGTYGYTF. The CDR3 DNA reads as TGCGCCAGCAGCTTGGACCCTTTCGGGGGGACGTATGGCTACACCTTC.

The chain combines TRBV9 with TRBJ2-2; a weak D match, TRBD2 (6 bases). From germline, CDR1 is SGDLS and CDR2 YYNGEE. The CDR3 contains 16 residues. With 0 bases removed from V and 1 base from J, the gap between germline ends came to 10 bases. The CDR3 region is CASSVESGLNTGELFF. CDR3 coding DNA: TGTGCCAGCAGCGTAGAGTCGGGACTGAACACCGGGGAGCTGTTTTTT.

The chain combines TRBV4-2 with TRBJ2-1, with D hard to call. The V gene's germline CDR1 is LGHNA and CDR2 YNFKEQ. Trimming cost V 0 bases and J 9 bases, with 9 bases left between them. The CDR3 has 13 amino acids. The CDR3 nucleotides read TGTGCCAGCAGCCAAGAATTCCACAGTGAGCAGTTCTTC. Translation gives CASSQEFHSEQFF.

The chain recombines TRBV5-8 with TRBJ2-1, with a weak D call TRBD1 (6 bases). The CDR3 has 16 amino acids. Germline assignment: CDR1 SGHTS and CDR2 YDEGEE. V was shortened by 0 bases and J by 3 bases, with 13 bases between the two germline ends. CDR3 in amino acids: CASSLGTETYYNEQFF. The CDR3 nucleotides are TGTGCCAGCAGCTTGGGGACAGAAACTTACTACAATGAGCAGTTCTTC.

In DNA, the CDR3 is TGTGCCAGCAGTGACAGGGAAGGGAGAGACTACGAGCAGTACTTC. Protein: CASSDREGRDYEQYF. The chain carries TRBV27 and TRBJ2-7; 7 nucleotides match TRBD1. CDR3 length: 15 amino acids. Trimming removed 5 bases from V and 3 bases from J; junction bases left unmatched: 10. CDR1 and CDR2 (germline): MNHEY, SMNVEV (reference sequence).

The genes are TRBV2 and TRBJ2-2; 11 positions match TRBD1. Germline V gene lookup returns CDR1 SNHLY and CDR2 FYNNEI. J gave up 5 bases and V 5 bases, and 4 bases lay outside the gene matches. The CDR3 loop spans 15 amino acids. The CDR3 sequence is CASSTGTGGTGELFF. For the CDR3, the DNA is TGTGCCAGCAGTACCGGGACAGGGGGTACCGGGGAGCTGTTTTTT.

The genes are TRBV19 and TRBJ2-3; 9 nucleotides match TRBD2. The CDR3 spans 18 residues. V shed 3 bases, J shed 5 bases, and the junction held 15 bases outside the gene matches. Germline V gene data show CDR1 as LNHDA and CDR2 as SQIVND (reference sequence). DNA of the CDR3: TGTGCCAGTAGTATCAGAGGTTTGCGGGAGGGCCTATTAGATACGCAGTATTTT. It encodes CASSIRGLREGLLDTQYF.

The rearrangement uses TRBV6-1 and TRBJ2-7; tentatively, D is TRBD2 (6 bases). The CDR3 sequence is 16 residues long. Per germline, CDR1 MNHNS and CDR2 SASEGT. Trimming cost V 4 bases and J 1 base, with 17 bases left between them. CDR3 DNA: TGTGCCAGCAGTGCGGCCGCAGCAAGCGGGTCCTACGAGCAGTACTTC. Protein sequence: CASSAAAASGSYEQYF.

This clone was observed a single time. The chain has TRBV19 and TRBJ2-7; a weak D match, TRBD1 (6 bases). Trimming left V 3 bases short and J 2 bases short, with 8 bases between. The CDR3 length is 13 residues. Germline V CDR1 and CDR2: LNHDA, SQIVND (reference sequence). The CDR3 DNA reads TGTGCCAGTAGTATGGACAGAACCTACGAGCAGTACTTC. Its protein product is CASSMDRTYEQYF.

V usage is TRBV29-1 and J usage is TRBJ2-7, with D tentatively TRBD1 (8 bases). The CDR3 has 16 amino acids. Trimming removed 4 bases at V and 0 bases at J, with 19 bases between. Germline lookup yields CDR1 SQVTM and CDR2 ANQGSEA. The CDR3, as DNA: TGCAGCGTTGCAGTACAGGGGGGGGACAGCTCCTACGAGCAGTACTTC. Amino acids: CSVAVQGGDSSYEQYF.

V and J are TRBV19 and TRBJ2-7, with 9 nucleotides matching TRBD2. Germline loops: CDR1 LNHDA, CDR2 SQIVND (reference sequence). V shed 9 bases, J shed 0 bases, and the junction held 9 bases outside the gene matches. The CDR3 sequence is 15 residues long. DNA for the CDR3: TGTGCCAGCAGGCCAGCGGGAGGTTACTCCTACGAGCAGTACTTC. It encodes CASRPAGGYSYEQYF.

This clone was seen just once. This chain uses TRBV27 with TRBJ1-2, with 8 bases that match TRBD1. CDR3 length: 15 residues. V was clipped by 3 bases and J by 11 bases; unmatched bases: 14. From germline, CDR1 is MNHEY and CDR2 SMNVEV (reference sequence). The CDR3 here is CASSFRGTGRIGYTF. Here the CDR3 DNA reads TGTGCCAGCAGTTTTAGAGGGACAGGACGTATAGGGTACACCTTC.

V gene TRBV4-1 combines with J gene TRBJ2-6, with 7 bases matching TRBD2. The CDR3 is made up of 19 amino acids. The ends lost 1 base at V and 4 bases at J; junction bases unmatched: 13. In germline, CDR1 is MGHRA, CDR2 YSYEKL. In nucleotides, the CDR3 is TGCGCCAGCAGCCAAGTACGGGGGGACCTCCTTGTAGGGGCCAACGTCCTGACTTTC. Its protein product is CASSQVRGDLLVGANVLTF.

The chain employs TRBV30 and TRBJ1-5; D is perhaps TRBD1 (6 bases). Germline V CDR1 and CDR2: GTSNPN, SVGIG (reference sequence). There are 14 residues in the CDR3. V gave up 3 bases and J gave up 4 bases, with 13 bases separating them. The CDR3 region has the DNA TGTGCCTGGAGCAGGGGCAAACTAAATCAGCCCCAGCATTTT. Translated: CAWSRGKLNQPQHF.

Only a few counts were recorded for this clone. The J gene is TRBJ2-5, the V gene TRBV9, with 7 bases identical to TRBD1. Germline assignment: CDR1 SGDLS and CDR2 YYNGEE. The junction had 10 bases not matched to a gene; V was cut back by 4 bases and J by 4 bases. The CDR3 has 15 amino acids. The CDR3, as DNA: TGTGCCAGCAGCTATACAGGGGCCCCTGGAGAGACCCAGTACTTC. Its protein is CASSYTGAPGETQYF.

The chain couples TRBV20-1 to TRBJ2-3; D not certain. CDR3 length equals 11 residues. V dropped 6 bases and J dropped 5 bases, with 9 bases sitting between them. Germline loops: CDR1 DFQATT, CDR2 SNEGSKA (reference sequence). The CDR3 loop reads CSAEVVDTQYF. The CDR3 DNA reads TGCAGTGCCGAGGTGGTAGATACGCAGTATTTT.

This CDR3 is CASSPGTAQETQYF. CDR3 bases: TGTGCCAGCAGCCCCGGGACAGCACAAGAGACCCAGTACTTC. V is TRBV11-2 and J is TRBJ2-5; 7 bases line up with TRBD1. CDR1 is SGHAT and CDR2 is FQNNGV in the germline V gene. This CDR3 region has 14 residues. V trimming: 5 bases; J trimming: 2 bases; junction bases outside the gene matches: 5.